This entry lists 25 T cell receptor beta chains sequenced from one sample in a study of blood T cell repertoires in COVID-19. Method: immunoSEQ multiplex PCR; TCRdb's copy keeps in-frame clones and lacks some. Of fewer than 110,000 clones listed, 70% to 90% are singletons. The sequencing input was peripheral blood. Receptor source: a man aged 45-60 years in a cohort sampled during active COVID-19.

The chain employs TRBV6-6 and TRBJ2-7; maybe TRBD1 (6 bases). CDR3 length: 15 residues. Trimming took off 0 bases at V and 3 bases at J, with 12 bases between the two ends. CDR1 MNHNY and CDR2 SVGAGI come from the germline V gene (reference sequence). CDR3 nucleotide sequence: TGTGCCAGCAGTTACTCGGACAGAACCAGCTACGAGCAGTACTTC. It translates to CASSYSDRTSYEQYF.

The rearrangement uses TRBV15 and TRBJ2-1; possible D gene TRBD2, 5 bases. Between the trimmed V and J ends, which lost 1 base and 9 bases, there was a span of 10 bases. Germline CDR1 reads LNHNV; CDR2 reads YYDKDF (reference sequence). The CDR3 contains 13 residues. The CDR3 DNA is TGTGCCACCAGCAGAGTAGAGGGTGCTGAGCAGTTCTTC. Protein product: CATSRVEGAEQFF.

V usage is TRBV18 and J usage is TRBJ1-1; 8 bases match TRBD1. The CDR3 runs 17 residues. Germline V gene sequence: CDR1 KGHSH, CDR2 LQKENI. Germline trimming cut 3 bases from V and 4 bases from J; bases unmatched to any gene: 13. The CDR3 here is CASSPPDRVDMVTEAFF. The CDR3 coding sequence is TGTGCCAGCTCACCCCCGGACAGGGTTGATATGGTCACTGAAGCTTTCTTT. The full variable domain, in which reference TRBV18 and TRBJ1-1 provide the parts outside the CDR3, is NAGVMQNPRHLVRRRGQEARLRCSPMKGHSHVYWYRQLPEEGLKFMVYLQKENIIDESGMPKERFSAEFPKEGPSILRIQQVVRGDSAAYFCASSPPDRVDMVTEAFFGQGTRLTVV.

The chain carries TRBV12-5 and TRBJ1-1; possibly TRBD1 for D (5 bases). The germline V gene has CDR1 LGHNT and CDR2 FRNRAP. V gave up 2 bases and J gave up 0 bases, with 13 bases separating them. CDR3 length equals 16 residues. For the CDR3, the DNA is TGTGCTAGTGGTTTGTTTGGGGGAGGATTGAACACTGAAGCTTTCTTT. Amino acid sequence: CASGLFGGGLNTEAFF.

The genes are TRBV18 and TRBJ1-2, with 7 bases lining up with TRBD1. This CDR3 comprises 13 residues. V shed 5 bases and J 4 bases; nucleotides not matched to a gene: 4. Looked up from germline, CDR1 is KGHSH and CDR2 is LQKENI. As DNA, the CDR3 is TGTGCCAGCTCAATCCGGGACAGCTATGGCTACACCTTC. Translating it yields CASSIRDSYGYTF.

The J gene is TRBJ2-3, the V gene TRBV5-1; TRBD2 agrees at 14 bases. J was trimmed by 4 bases and V by 4 bases; bases with no gene match: 2. The CDR3 contains 15 residues. Germline-derived CDR1 and CDR2 are SGHRS and YFSETQ. CDR3 bases: TGCGCCAGCAGCGTGGGACTAGCGGGGGCAGATACGCAGTATTTT. Translated: CASSVGLAGADTQYF.

This clone was counted between two and nine times. The chain links TRBV24-1 to TRBJ2-1; weak D call: TRBD1 (5 bases). In germline, CDR1 is KGHDR, CDR2 SFDVKD. This CDR3 comprises 15 residues. The V end lost 8 bases, the J end lost 0 bases, and 13 bases lay between the germline ends. CDR3 loop: CATKIQVNSYNEQFF. The CDR3 region has the DNA TGTGCCACCAAGATACAGGTTAACTCCTACAATGAGCAGTTCTTC.

This sequence joins TRBV18 and TRBJ1-3; D unclear. The V end lost 3 bases, the J end lost 7 bases, and 10 bases lay between the germline ends. CDR1 is KGHSH, CDR2 LQKENI, per germline. This CDR3 spans 13 amino acids. CDR3 sequence: CASSPTAGNTIYF. The CDR3 DNA is TGTGCCAGCTCACCTACGGCGGGGAACACCATATATTTT.

This chain connects TRBV5-6 to TRBJ2-3; no clear D. The CDR3 runs 11 residues. With 3 bases removed from V and 4 bases from J, the gap between germline ends came to 3 bases. From germline, CDR1 is SGHDT and CDR2 YYEEEE. The CDR3 protein is CASSSADTQYF. In nucleotides, the CDR3 is TGTGCCAGCAGCTCCGCAGATACGCAGTATTTT.

The CDR3 here is CASRRGSVPNEKLFF. Here the CDR3 DNA reads TGCGCCAGCAGACGGGGGTCGGTACCTAATGAAAAACTGTTTTTT. This chain uses TRBV10-1 with TRBJ1-4; the D gene is possibly TRBD1 (5 bases). This CDR3 region has 15 residues. V was clipped by 6 bases and J by 3 bases, with 14 bases between them. CDR1 WNHNN and CDR2 SYGVQD come from the germline V gene (reference sequence).

This chain connects TRBV15 to TRBJ2-7, with TRBD2 matching 7 bases. V dropped 3 bases and J dropped 5; count of bases not matched to a gene: 7. There are 14 residues in the CDR3. CDR1 is LNHNV, CDR2 YYDKDF, per germline (reference sequence). CDR3 protein: CATSSPTAGNEQYF. CDR3 bases: TGTGCCACCAGCAGCCCCACAGCGGGAAACGAGCAGTACTTC.

The chain combines TRBV6-2 or TRBV6-3 with TRBJ2-5, with TRBD2 as a possible D gene (6 bases). Germline loops: CDR1 MNHEY, CDR2 SVGEGT. This CDR3 is 13 amino acids long. The V end was cut by 2 bases, the J end by 6 bases, with 10 bases between. The CDR3 here is CASSYLAPKTQYF. CDR3 nucleotide sequence: TGTGCCAGCAGTTACCTAGCGCCGAAGACCCAGTACTTC.

The rearrangement uses TRBV7-6 and TRBJ1-1; D is ambiguous. Germline V gene sequence: CDR1 SGHVS, CDR2 FNYEAQ. V was trimmed by 8 bases and J by 0 bases, leaving 10 bases between them. The CDR3 is 13 amino acids. CDR3 amino acids: CASLAGMNTEAFF. Here the CDR3 DNA reads TGTGCCAGCCTTGCGGGTATGAACACTGAAGCTTTCTTT.

V is TRBV5-5 and J is TRBJ1-5; D gene uncertain. Germline CDR1 reads SGHKS; CDR2 reads YYEKEE (reference sequence). This CDR3 is built from 14 residues. Trimming cost V 0 bases and J 0 bases, with 4 bases left between them. CDR3 residues: CASSLAYSNQPQHF. CDR3 DNA: TGTGCCAGCAGCTTGGCGTATAGCAATCAGCCCCAGCATTTT.

This sequence joins TRBV18 and TRBJ2-3, with 11 bases matching TRBD2. Per germline, CDR1 KGHSH and CDR2 LQKENI. The ends lost 0 bases at V and 6 bases at J; junction bases unmatched: 11. The CDR3 consists of 18 residues. The CDR3 sequence: CASSPPTSSGGLRDTQYF. CDR3 DNA sequence: TGTGCCAGCTCACCACCTACCTCTAGCGGGGGGCTGAGGGATACGCAGTATTTT.

V is TRBV6-2 or TRBV6-3 and J is TRBJ2-2; D gene unclear. V lost 4 bases and J lost 9, with 9 bases in between. CDR3 length: 12 amino acids. CDR1 MNHEY and CDR2 SVGEGT come from the germline V gene. CDR3: CASSSPPWELFF. The CDR3 DNA sequence: TGTGCCAGCAGTTCCCCTCCGTGGGAGCTGTTTTTT.

This chain links TRBV5-8 with TRBJ2-3; tentative D call: TRBD2 (5 bases). V shed 0 bases and J shed 0 bases, with 8 bases lying between them. Germline values: CDR1 SGHTS, CDR2 YDEGEE. CDR3 length: 15 residues. The CDR3 nucleotides read TGTGCCAGCAGCTTGGGGTGGACTAGCACAGATACGCAGTATTTT. It translates to CASSLGWTSTDTQYF.

The chain is built from TRBV5-1 and TRBJ1-3; 11 positions match TRBD1. J was trimmed by 4 bases and V by 4 bases; bases with no gene match: 4. Germline V gene sequence: CDR1 SGHRS, CDR2 YFSETQ. The CDR3 consists of 15 residues. The CDR3 DNA sequence: TGCGCCAGCAGCACGGACAGGGGGCCAGGAAACACCATATATTTT. Its protein product is CASSTDRGPGNTIYF.

The chain recombines TRBV28 with TRBJ1-1; unclear D gene. The CDR3 spans 13 residues. Looked up from germline, CDR1 is MDHEN and CDR2 is SYDVKM. Trimming left V 6 bases short and J 1 base short, with 9 bases between. CDR3 amino acids: CASREASNTEAFF. Here the CDR3 DNA reads TGTGCCAGCAGGGAGGCATCGAACACTGAAGCTTTCTTT.

This clone was counted only a few times. The chain joins TRBV6-5 to TRBJ1-1; D is ambiguous. The CDR3 runs to 15 residues. Trimming stripped 7 bases from V and 4 bases from J, with 19 bases between. CDR1 and CDR2 from the germline V gene are MNHEY and SVGAGI. The CDR3 DNA is TGTGCCAGCACCGGCCTGGGAGAGGGCGGCACTGAAGCTTTCTTT. It yields the protein CASTGLGEGGTEAFF.

The J gene is TRBJ2-5, the V gene TRBV15, with TRBD2 matching over 10 bases. The CDR3 sequence is 15 residues long. Looked up from germline, CDR1 is LNHNV and CDR2 is YYDKDF (reference sequence). The V gene end was trimmed by 1 base and the J gene end by 4 bases; junction bases not matched to a gene: 3. The CDR3 region is CATSRAASGGETQYF. In DNA, the CDR3 is TGTGCCACCAGCAGAGCGGCTAGCGGGGGAGAGACCCAGTACTTC.

The chain couples TRBV25-1 to TRBJ1-1, with 7 nucleotides matching TRBD1. V shed 6 bases and J 2 bases; nucleotides not matched to a gene: 3. This CDR3 region has 13 residues. Germline V gene sequence: CDR1 MGHDK, CDR2 SYGVNS. The CDR3 DNA sequence: TGTGCCAGCAGAAGACAGGGTAACACTGAAGCTTTCTTT. It is translated as CASRRQGNTEAFF.

The gene calls are TRBV25-1 and TRBJ2-5, with D possibly TRBD1 on 6 matching bases. Germline assignment: CDR1 MGHDK and CDR2 SYGVNS. V gave up 3 bases and J gave up 0 bases, with 20 bases separating them. CDR3 length: 18 residues. The CDR3 coding sequence is TGTGCCAGCAGTGAGAGTAGGGCAGGGGTGGGGTACCAAGAGACCCAGTACTTC. This codes for CASSESRAGVGYQETQYF.

The chain couples TRBV15 to TRBJ2-7; 9 nucleotides match TRBD1. CDR1 LNHNV and CDR2 YYDKDF come from the germline V gene (reference sequence). CDR3 length: 16 amino acids. Trimming took 5 bases from V and 7 from J; bases not matched to a gene: 15. The CDR3 sequence: CATSPAGDRVLVEQYF. For the CDR3, the DNA is TGTGCCACCAGCCCGGCGGGGGACAGGGTGCTAGTAGAGCAGTACTTC.

V gene TRBV19 combines with J gene TRBJ2-2; D not certain. The CDR3 runs 16 residues. V lost 5 bases and J 2 bases, leaving 15 bases between the germline ends. CDR1 and CDR2 from the germline V gene are LNHDA and SQIVND (reference sequence). Here the CDR3 reads CASSPQARLNTGELFF. The CDR3, as DNA: TGTGCCAGTAGTCCTCAAGCCAGGTTAAACACCGGGGAGCTGTTTTTT.